This T cell receptor beta chain came from a study of blood T cell repertoires in COVID-19. Study-level background: Specimens from acute and convalescent COVID-19 originated in the United States, Italy and Spain.

This CDR3 contains 14 residues. The germline V gene encodes CDR1 SQVTM and CDR2 ANQGSEA. Trimming removed 4 bases at V and 0 bases at J, with 11 bases between. Original analysis: Reference gene primer amplification yielded estimated nucleated cell counts. Produced via immunoSEQ multiplex PCR; TCRdb's table is partial and in-frame only. That table gives V, J and clone size, and the DNA gave D and trimming. The sample has almost 80,000 clones; 80% to 95% are singletons. The gene calls are TRBV29-1 and TRBJ2-3; maybe TRBD2 (6 bases). This clonotype originated in a woman aged 80 or over with acute or convalescent COVID-19. Input material: peripheral blood. CDR3 loop: CSVVGGKSTDTQYF. The DNA of the CDR3 is TGCAGCGTTGTTGGCGGGAAGAGCACAGATACGCAGTATTTT.